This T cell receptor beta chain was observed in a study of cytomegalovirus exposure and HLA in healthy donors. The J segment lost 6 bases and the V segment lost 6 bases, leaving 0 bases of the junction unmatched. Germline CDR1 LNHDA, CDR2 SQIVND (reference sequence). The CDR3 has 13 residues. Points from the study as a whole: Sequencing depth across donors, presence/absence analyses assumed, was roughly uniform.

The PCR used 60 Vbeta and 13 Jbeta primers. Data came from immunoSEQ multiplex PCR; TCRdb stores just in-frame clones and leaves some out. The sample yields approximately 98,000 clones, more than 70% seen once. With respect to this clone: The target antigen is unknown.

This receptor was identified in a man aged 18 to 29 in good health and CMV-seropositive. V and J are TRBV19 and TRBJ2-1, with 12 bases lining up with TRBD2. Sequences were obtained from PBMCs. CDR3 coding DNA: TGTGCCAGTAGGACTAGCGGGGGCAATGAGCAGTTCTTC. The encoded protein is CASRTSGGNEQFF.